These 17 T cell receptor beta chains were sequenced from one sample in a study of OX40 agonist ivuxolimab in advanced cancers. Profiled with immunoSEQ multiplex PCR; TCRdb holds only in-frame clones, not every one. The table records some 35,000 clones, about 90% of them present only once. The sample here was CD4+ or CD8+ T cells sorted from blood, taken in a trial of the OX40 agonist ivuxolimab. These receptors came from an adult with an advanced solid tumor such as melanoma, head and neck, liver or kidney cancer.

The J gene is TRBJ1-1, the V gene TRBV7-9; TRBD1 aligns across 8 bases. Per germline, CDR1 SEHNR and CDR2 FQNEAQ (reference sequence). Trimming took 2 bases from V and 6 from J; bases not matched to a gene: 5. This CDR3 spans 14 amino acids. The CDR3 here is CASSLQGARAEAFF. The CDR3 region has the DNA TGTGCCAGCAGCTTACAGGGGGCGCGGGCTGAAGCTTTCTTT.

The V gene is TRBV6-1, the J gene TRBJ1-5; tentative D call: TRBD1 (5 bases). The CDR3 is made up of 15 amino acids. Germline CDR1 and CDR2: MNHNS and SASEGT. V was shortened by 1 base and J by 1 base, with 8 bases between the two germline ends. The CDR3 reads CASSEVRQSNQPQHF. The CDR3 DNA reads TGTGCCAGCAGTGAAGTGCGACAGAGCAATCAGCCCCAGCATTTT.

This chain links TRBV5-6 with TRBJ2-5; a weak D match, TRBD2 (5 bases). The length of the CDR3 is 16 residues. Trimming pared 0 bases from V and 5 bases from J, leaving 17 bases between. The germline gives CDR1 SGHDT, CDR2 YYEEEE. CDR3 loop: CASSLASGSLGETQYF. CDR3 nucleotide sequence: TGTGCCAGCAGCTTGGCTTCGGGGTCCTTGGGTGAGACCCAGTACTTC.

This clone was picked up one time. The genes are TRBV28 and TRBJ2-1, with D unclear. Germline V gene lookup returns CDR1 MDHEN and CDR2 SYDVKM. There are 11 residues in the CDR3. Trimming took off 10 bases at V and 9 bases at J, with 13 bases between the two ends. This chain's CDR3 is CATYTTSEQFF. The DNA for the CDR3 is TGTGCCACCTACACCACGTCTGAGCAGTTCTTC.

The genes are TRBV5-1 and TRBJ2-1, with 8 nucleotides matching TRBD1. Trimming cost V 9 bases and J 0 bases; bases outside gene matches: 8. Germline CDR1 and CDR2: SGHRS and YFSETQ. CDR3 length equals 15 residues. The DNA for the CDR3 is TGCGCCAACATCAGGGGGCCCACCTCCTACAATGAGCAGTTCTTC. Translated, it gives CANIRGPTSYNEQFF.

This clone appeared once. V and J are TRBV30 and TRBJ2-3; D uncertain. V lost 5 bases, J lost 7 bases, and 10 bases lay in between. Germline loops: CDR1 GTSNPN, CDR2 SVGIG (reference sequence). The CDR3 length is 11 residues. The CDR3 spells CAWAPAYTQYF. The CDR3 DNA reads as TGTGCCTGGGCCCCTGCATATACGCAGTATTTT.

Here the CDR3 DNA reads TGTGCCAGCAGTGATGTGGGGGCGAAACAGCCCCAGCATTTT. Translated, it gives CASSDVGAKQPQHF. This chain links TRBV2 with TRBJ1-5, with D possibly TRBD1 on 6 matching bases. Looked up from germline, CDR1 is SNHLY and CDR2 is FYNNEI. V was trimmed by 3 bases and J by 7 bases, leaving 13 bases between them. The CDR3 length is 14 residues.

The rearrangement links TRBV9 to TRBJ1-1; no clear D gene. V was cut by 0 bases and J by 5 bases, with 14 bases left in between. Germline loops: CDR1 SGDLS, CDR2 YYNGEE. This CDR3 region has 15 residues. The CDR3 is CASSVAEDGWTEAFF. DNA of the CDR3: TGTGCCAGCAGCGTAGCAGAGGACGGTTGGACTGAAGCTTTCTTT. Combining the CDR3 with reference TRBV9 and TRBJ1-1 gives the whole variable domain DSGVTQTPKHLITATGQRVTLRCSPRSGDLSVYWYQQSLDQGLQFLIQYYNGEERAKGNILERFSAQQFPDLHSELNLSSLELGDSALYFCASSVAEDGWTEAFFGQGTRLTVV.

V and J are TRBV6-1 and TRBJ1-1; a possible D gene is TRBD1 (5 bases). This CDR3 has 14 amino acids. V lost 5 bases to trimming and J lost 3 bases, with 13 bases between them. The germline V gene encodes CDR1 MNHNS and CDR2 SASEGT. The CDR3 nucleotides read TGTGCCAGCAGTATACGGGGGAGGGACACTGAAGCTTTCTTT. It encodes CASSIRGRDTEAFF.

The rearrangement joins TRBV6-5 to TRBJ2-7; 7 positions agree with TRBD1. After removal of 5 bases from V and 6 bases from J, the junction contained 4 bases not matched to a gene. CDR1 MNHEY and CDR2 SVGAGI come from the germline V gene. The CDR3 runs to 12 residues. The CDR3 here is CASSDYRGEQYF. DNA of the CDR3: TGTGCCAGCAGTGACTACAGGGGCGAGCAGTACTTC.

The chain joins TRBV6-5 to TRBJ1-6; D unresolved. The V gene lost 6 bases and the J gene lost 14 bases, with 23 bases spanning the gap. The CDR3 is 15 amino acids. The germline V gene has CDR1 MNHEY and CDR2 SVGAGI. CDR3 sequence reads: CASSPDPLLGLALHF. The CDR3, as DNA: TGTGCCAGCAGCCCCGACCCACTTCTTGGTCTGGCCCTCCACTTT.

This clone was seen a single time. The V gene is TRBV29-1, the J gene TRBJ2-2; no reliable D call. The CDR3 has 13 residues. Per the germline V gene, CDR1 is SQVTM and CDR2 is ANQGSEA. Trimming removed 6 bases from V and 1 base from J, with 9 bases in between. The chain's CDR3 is CSVRWENTGELFF. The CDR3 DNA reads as TGCAGCGTCCGTTGGGAGAACACCGGGGAGCTGTTTTTT.

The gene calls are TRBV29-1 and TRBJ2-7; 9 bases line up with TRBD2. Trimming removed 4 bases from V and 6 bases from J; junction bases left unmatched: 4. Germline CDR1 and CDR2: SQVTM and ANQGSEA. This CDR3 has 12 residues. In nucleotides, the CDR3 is TGCAGCGTTGTGGCGGGAGGGTTCGAGCAGTACTTC. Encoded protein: CSVVAGGFEQYF.

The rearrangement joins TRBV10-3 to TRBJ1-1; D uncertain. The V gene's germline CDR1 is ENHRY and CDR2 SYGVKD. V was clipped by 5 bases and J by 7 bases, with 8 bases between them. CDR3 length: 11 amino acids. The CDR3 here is CAISTTNEAFF. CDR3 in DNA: TGTGCCATCAGTACTACGAATGAAGCTTTCTTT.

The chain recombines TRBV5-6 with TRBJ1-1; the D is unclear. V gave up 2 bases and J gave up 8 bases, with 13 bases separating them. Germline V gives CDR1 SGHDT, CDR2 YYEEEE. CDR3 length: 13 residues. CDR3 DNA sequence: TGTGCCAGCAGCTTTGGCGAGGACCGAGAAGCTTTCTTT. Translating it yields CASSFGEDREAFF.

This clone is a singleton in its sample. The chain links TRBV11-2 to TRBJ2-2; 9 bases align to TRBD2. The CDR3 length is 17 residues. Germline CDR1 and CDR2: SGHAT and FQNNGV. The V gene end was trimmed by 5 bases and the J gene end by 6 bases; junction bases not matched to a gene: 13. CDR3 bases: TGTGCCAGCAGCCAAGAGGTTGGCGGGAGGGGGTCCGGGGAGCTGTTTTTT. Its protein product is CASSQEVGGRGSGELFF.

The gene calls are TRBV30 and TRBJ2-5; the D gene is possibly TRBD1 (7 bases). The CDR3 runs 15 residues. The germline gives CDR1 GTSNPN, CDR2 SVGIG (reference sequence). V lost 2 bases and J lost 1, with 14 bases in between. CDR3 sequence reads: CAWSSAQGGQETQYF. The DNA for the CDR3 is TGTGCCTGGAGTTCGGCTCAGGGGGGCCAAGAGACCCAGTACTTC.